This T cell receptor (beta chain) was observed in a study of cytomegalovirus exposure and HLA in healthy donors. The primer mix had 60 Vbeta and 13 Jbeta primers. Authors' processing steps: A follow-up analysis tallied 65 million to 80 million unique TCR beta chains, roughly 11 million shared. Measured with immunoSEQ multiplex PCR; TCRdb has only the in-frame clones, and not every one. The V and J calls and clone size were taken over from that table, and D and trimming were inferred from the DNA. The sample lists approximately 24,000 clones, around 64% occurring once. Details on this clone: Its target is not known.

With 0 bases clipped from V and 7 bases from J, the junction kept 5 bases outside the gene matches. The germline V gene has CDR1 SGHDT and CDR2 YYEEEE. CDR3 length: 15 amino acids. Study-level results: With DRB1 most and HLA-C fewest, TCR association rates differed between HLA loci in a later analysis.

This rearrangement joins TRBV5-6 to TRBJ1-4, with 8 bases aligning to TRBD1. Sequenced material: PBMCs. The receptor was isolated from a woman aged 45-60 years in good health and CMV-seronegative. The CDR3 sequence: CASSLDQGAVEKLFF. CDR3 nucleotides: TGTGCCAGCAGCTTGGACCAGGGGGCAGTTGAAAAACTGTTTTTT.